One sample yielded the 8 T cell receptor beta chains listed below, sequenced in a study of beta chain features in type 1 diabetes. Expressed TCRB transcripts were sequenced because the entire RNA isolate underwent reverse transcription. TCRdb's copy holds only in-frame clones and misses some; the assay was immunoSEQ multiplex PCR. The sample includes around 250,000 clones, 14% of them seen just once. Sequencing was performed on naive CD4+ T cells from blood. Receptors were obtained from a woman aged 40 to 55 in good health.

This clone was counted a few times. This rearrangement joins TRBV5-6 to TRBJ2-2; D perhaps matches TRBD2 (5 bases). Trimming stripped 4 bases from V and 3 bases from J, with 7 bases between. The CDR3 runs 13 residues. Germline assignment: CDR1 SGHDT and CDR2 YYEEEE. In nucleotides, the CDR3 is TGTGCCAGCAGCAGGGAGCACACCGGGGAGCTGTTTTTT. The encoded protein is CASSREHTGELFF. The full variable domain, completed using reference TRBV5-6 and TRBJ2-2, is DAGVTQSPTHLIKTRGQQVTLRCSPKSGHDTVSWYQQALGQGPQFIFQYYEEEERQRGNFPDRFSGHQFPNYSSELNVNALLLGDSALYLCASSREHTGELFFGEGSRLTVL.

This clone was seen a few times. This chain joins TRBV7-9 and TRBJ1-2, with D possibly matching TRBD1 (5 bases). Trimming removed 10 bases at V and 3 bases at J, with 18 bases between. From germline, CDR1 is SEHNR and CDR2 FQNEAQ (reference sequence). The CDR3 is made up of 14 amino acids. The CDR3 region is CATMRELGDYGYTF. The DNA of the CDR3 is TGTGCCACCATGCGGGAACTGGGGGACTATGGCTACACCTTC. The whole variable domain, remainder taken from reference TRBV7-9 and TRBJ1-2, is DTGVSQNPRHKITKRGQNVTFRCDPISEHNRLYWYRQTLGQGPEFLTYFQNEAQLEKSRLLSDRFSAERPKGSFSTLEIQRTEQGDSAMYLCATMRELGDYGYTFGSGTRLTVV.

This sequence joins TRBV5-1 and TRBJ1-1; TRBD1 agrees at 9 bases. Germline V gene data show CDR1 as SGHRS and CDR2 as YFSETQ. J was trimmed by 5 bases and V by 4 bases; bases with no gene match: 6. The CDR3 is 14 amino acids. The DNA of the CDR3 is TGCGCCAGCAGCAACAGGGGGCGGGGTACTGAAGCTTTCTTT. Translated: CASSNRGRGTEAFF.

This clone has more than one count but fewer than ten. The chain combines TRBV28 with TRBJ1-2; maybe TRBD1 (5 bases). With 6 bases removed from V and 3 bases from J, the gap between germline ends came to 17 bases. CDR3 length equals 15 residues. The V gene's germline CDR1 is MDHEN and CDR2 SYDVKM. CDR3 amino acids: CASSRRPGGDYGYTF. Here the CDR3 DNA reads TGTGCCAGCAGCCGAAGGCCCGGGGGTGACTATGGCTACACCTTC.

V usage is TRBV2 and J usage is TRBJ1-5; TRBD1 is a possible D gene (5 bases). This CDR3 is built from 15 residues. Trimming took 6 bases from V and 5 from J, leaving 17 bases between them. CDR1 is SNHLY, CDR2 FYNNEI, per germline. CDR3 nucleotides: TGTGCCAGCAGCCAAGATCCAGGGTCCTATCAGCCCCAGCATTTT. Its translation: CASSQDPGSYQPQHF.

As to this clone: Other DNA sequences in this sample translate to the same CDR3. The chain links TRBV5-1 to TRBJ2-3; 13 positions agree with TRBD2. The germline CDR1 and CDR2 sequences are SGHRS and YFSETQ. V shed 4 bases, J shed 6 bases, and the junction held 8 bases outside the gene matches. The CDR3 covers 16 residues. In nucleotides, the CDR3 is TGCGCCAGCAGCCCGGGGACTAGCGGGGTAACGGATACGCAGTATTTT. It codes for CASSPGTSGVTDTQYF.

The chain couples TRBV5-4 to TRBJ2-7, with D hard to call. Germline V CDR1 and CDR2: SGHNT, YYREEE (reference sequence). V lost 2 bases, J lost 3 bases, and 12 bases lay in between. The length of the CDR3 is 14 residues. CDR3 nucleotide sequence: TGTGCCAGCAGCTTTTCCAGGAATGACTACGAGCAGTACTTC. Its translation: CASSFSRNDYEQYF.

This clone has only a few counts. V is TRBV6-6 and J is TRBJ1-5, with TRBD1 as a possible D gene (5 bases). The V gene's germline CDR1 is MNHNY and CDR2 SVGAGI (reference sequence). V shed 6 bases and J shed 6 bases, with 12 bases lying between them. This CDR3 is built from 13 residues. This CDR3 reads CASSLQGSQPQHF. CDR3 nucleotides: TGTGCCAGCAGCTTGCAGGGAAGTCAGCCCCAGCATTTT.